The clone carrying this T cell receptor beta chain was seen only once. The antigen remains unidentified. The data are from a study of T cells in localized non-small cell lung cancer. Overall study findings and caveats: It was uninvolved adjacent lung that showed the highest T cell clonality, exceeding tumor.

Measured with immunoSEQ multiplex PCR; TCRdb has only the in-frame clones, and not every one. The sample includes tens of thousands of clones, almost 85% of them seen just once. The ends were cut back, 7 bases at V and 2 bases at J, with 15 bases in the middle. CDR3 size: 14 residues. Looked up from germline, CDR1 is MNHEY and CDR2 is SVGAGI. This chain links TRBV6-5 with TRBJ2-7; D may correspond to TRBD1 or TRBD2 (5 bases each). The sample here was peripheral blood, taken before any cancer treatment. This sequence originates from a male donor older than 55 with stage III squamous cell lung carcinoma. The CDR3 sequence: CASTLGAGTYEQYF. The CDR3 bases are TGTGCCAGCACTCTCGGGGCAGGGACCTACGAGCAGTACTTC.